This T cell receptor (beta chain) was sequenced for a study of cytomegalovirus exposure and HLA in healthy donors. Looking at the study overall: Earlier, 100 million to 130 million unique TCR beta sequences were recovered from some 200 million T cells by an analysis.

Whereas donors were nominally healthy upon sampling, unrecorded immune exposures were probable. This clone was seen a few times. What it binds is unknown. General observations from the study: What was likely a sequencing artifact was a cluster of highly shared sequence variants.

This CDR3 spans 14 amino acids. V dropped 0 bases and J dropped 0 bases, with 6 bases sitting between them. The V gene's germline CDR1 is MNHEY and CDR2 SVGAGI. Use of 60 Vbeta and 13 Jbeta primers characterized the PCR. Method: immunoSEQ multiplex PCR; TCRdb's copy keeps in-frame clones and lacks some. This sample yields roughly 140,000 clones, of which 79% are seen a single time; about 3.7% belongs to the top ten. Sequenced input: PBMCs. The sequence was obtained from a human donor in good health. The chain couples TRBV6-5 to TRBJ2-7, with no clear D. CDR3 protein: CASSYSRISYEQYF. CDR3 nucleotide sequence: TGTGCCAGCAGTTACTCGAGGATCTCCTACGAGCAGTACTTC.